This T cell receptor (beta chain) emerged from a study of cytomegalovirus exposure and HLA in healthy donors (dated by TCRdb to 2017 to 2019). About the full investigation: An earlier analysis of 587 of the donors reported 276 Gb of sequence data and roughly 120 million unique TCR beta sequences obtained from approximately 180 million T cells. Approximately 330 gigabases of sequencing data and roughly 81 million unique TCR sequences made up an early release that covered some 640 HLA-typed donors. Among the 398 genotyped donors, about 85% belonged to the genetic ancestry cluster associated with self-reported Caucasian donors. The study aimed to test whether signatures of past pathogen exposure could be identified by cataloging public T cell receptors. The study profiled the T cell repertoires of approximately 700 subjects by immunosequencing and related them to cytomegalovirus serostatus. A separate validation cohort of roughly 120 different subjects was used in addition to the approximately 640-subject first cohort. The study combined high-throughput TCR immunosequencing, statistical association of individual TCRs with disease status, and machine learning to predict cytomegalovirus infection status. In a later analysis, previously published TCR beta repertoires from 600 to 850 donors were re-analyzed and high-resolution HLA genotyping was added so that TCR occurrence patterns could be studied. The later analysis used no new phenotypic data to find candidate immune exposures, relying instead on TCR beta sequences and their occurrence across donors. An earlier analysis of 500 to 650 of the donors applied high-throughput TCR beta sequencing to assess whether each TCR beta V gene segment acted as functional or pseudogenic. Donor age, sex, ethnicity and CMV serostatus were compiled together with the repertoire data. A later genetic analysis took genome-wide SNP genotypes for about three fifths of the 666 donors and used that subset as a discovery cohort. All discovery cohort repertoires had been generated using a single sequencing platform. Class I and class II HLA loci were covered by the typing at four-digit resolution. The number of typed donors differed by locus: about 620-630 for A, B, C, DRB1 and DQB1; 500 to 550 for DQA1; fewer than 610 for DPA1; and about 450 for DPB1. Because of strong linkage in the cohort, roughly 5 DR-DQ haplotypes were treated as single units for association and clustering. Among some 410 genotyped donors of the cohort, an average of around 250,000 unique TCR beta nucleotide sequences was sequenced per donor, of which about 18% were non-productive.

Library creation used the immunoSEQ multiplex PCR assay. The multiplex PCR relied on a mix of 60 forward primers for TCR Vbeta segments and 13 reverse primers for TCR Jbeta segments. Amplification of the CDR3 region of rearranged TCR beta genes was performed with a multiplex PCR assay on genomic DNA. The Illumina HiSeq System was used to sequence the amplified TCR beta libraries as 87-base-pair reads. Per the source publication's procedure: In a later analysis, 80 million or so unique TCR beta chains were counted across the 500 to 850 repertoires, and approximately 11 million of these chains were shared by at least two donors. Raw reads were error-corrected and collapsed into unique sequences with a nearest-neighbor algorithm that merged closely related sequences to remove PCR and sequencing errors. Alignment of CDR3 sequences to IMGT reference sequences was used to assign V, D and J gene segments. For a sequence to be retained, a match of at least six nucleotides to both a V gene segment and a J gene segment was required. A rearrangement counted as productive if the CDR3 had no stop codons and remained in frame with V and J, and every other rearrangement counted as non-productive. CDR3 was defined according to IMGT convention as the region running from the second conserved V-encoded cysteine to the conserved J-encoded phenylalanine. The earlier analysis of about 500 of the donors excluded sequences that lacked an unambiguous match to a single V gene segment. In an earlier analysis of around 600 of the donors, V segments were called functional above 56.7% productive rearrangements and were called segregating when the between-donor standard deviation exceeded 5%. To diagnose cytomegalovirus status from the catalog of TCR beta chain sequences, a statistical classification framework was built. In a later analysis, TCR nucleotide sequences were compared against IMGT/GENE-DB human TR gene sequences so that V and J genes could be assigned. In a later analysis, CDR3 sequences and most-parsimonious VDJ recombination scenarios were assigned using the TCRdist pipeline. In a later analysis, each TCR beta chain was defined by its CDR3 amino acid sequence together with its V-gene family, and reads lacking a unique V-gene family were excluded. To address suspected cross-contamination and a sequencing artifact, a later analysis removed over 500 highly shared, low-generation-probability nucleotide sequences. In a later analysis, a clonal expansion index was calculated for each public chain from normalized within-repertoire ranks of inferred template counts. In a later analysis, generation probabilities were computed using a VDJ recombination model fitted to out-of-frame rearrangements, and the results were checked against IGoR. A later analysis scored TCR-TCR, TCR-HLA and TCR-CMV co-occurrence with hypergeometric tests, applying a repertoire-size bias correction to TCR pairs. False discovery rates were estimated in a later analysis by permuting HLA or CMV assignments 20 times. In a later analysis, co-occurring TCRs were grouped with DBSCAN, and TCRdist sequence similarity was added when clustering was performed within HLA-allele-positive subsets. Co-occurrence clustering excluded repertoires with fewer than 30,000 or more than 120,000 public chains, plus five with anomalous nucleotide sharing. TCRdb stores this immuneACCESS table with in-frame sequences only. Part of the clones is absent; in the studies checked, under half of the shortfall reflects unresolved V genes, and no reason is known for the rest. V and J calls and clone size are copied from that table; D and trimming were computed from the DNA. The sample table records approximately 120,000 clones; 74% of these occur just once. Less than 5% of the sample is held by the ten biggest clonotypes.

In total, 630 or so healthy bone marrow donors made up the cohort. All cohort members were sampled while nominally healthy, although unrecorded immune exposures were likely present. The donor tested CMV seropositive, placing the donor among the 250 to 300 seropositive members of the cohort. Every donor gave a peripheral blood sample, and the peripheral blood mononuclear cells from that sample were used for TCR beta sequencing. Genomic DNA extraction from the blood cell samples was performed with the Qiagen DNeasy Blood Extraction Kit. Regarding this clone: The specificity of this receptor is unknown. No much larger clonotype is one base removed from it; base qualities were not supplied. The sample carries other DNA sequences with the same CDR3.

Broader findings and caveats from the paper: A later analysis reported that several top co-occurrence clusters appeared linked to parvovirus B19, influenza, CMV and Epstein-Barr virus. Because HLA typing was missing for some donors at each locus, association tests included only the typed subset. Linkage disequilibrium might explain the correlated functional status among segregating V segments, but an unknown experimental factor could not be excluded. In a later analysis, HLA-associated TCR beta chains were found to be more clonally expanded and to have lower generation probabilities than equally common non-associated chains. Compared with the 666-donor mean, donors in an Asian-associated ancestry cluster had fewer N-insertions in productive TCRs, according to a later genetic analysis. In a later analysis, around 17,000 TCR beta sequences were associated with specific HLA alleles at a false discovery rate of 0.05. In a later analysis, most CMV-associated TCR beta chains were found to appear HLA-restricted, with HLA associations seemingly driven largely by CMV exposure. A group of highly shared sequence variants was considered likely to be a technical artifact of the sequencing pipeline. Most TCR sequences were seen in very few donors, while some public TCRs were found in many individuals. Because counts were too low, roughly 17 rarely observed V segments, including chromosome 9 orphons, were left out of the earlier analysis of about 620 of the donors. The classifier was reported to diagnose cytomegalovirus status with high specificity and sensitivity in both the original cohort and the validation cohort. Roughly uniform sequencing depth across donors was assumed in presence/absence analyses, although this assumption may not hold. In a later analysis, the rate of TCR association differed among HLA loci, with DRB1 alleles having the most associated TCRs and HLA-C alleles having the fewest. Immune exposure information for the cohort was limited to CMV serostatus. In an earlier analysis of under 600 of the donors, most TCR beta V segments were observed in productive rearrangements about 90% or about 30% of the time, broadly matching IMGT annotations. It was suggested by the authors that the approach could potentially be generalized to other disease states and immunological phenotypes. Assigning TCR associations to individual alleles was difficult when HLA alleles, especially DR and DQ, strongly co-occurred. Only TCR beta chains were sequenced in this cohort, and the absence of alpha or paired-chain data limited detectable features. In vitro tests confirmed that a few of the cytomegalovirus-associated TCR beta chains recognize cytomegalovirus antigens. In the study, some 160 TCR beta chains were listed as associated with cytomegalovirus. In a later genetic analysis, a missense DCLRE1C variant was associated with V-gene and J-gene trimming of TCR beta chains, and the association was replicated in an independent cohort. A further reported finding was that TCR beta sequences accurately predicted the HLA-A and HLA-B alleles for most subjects in the first cohort. Because the 87-base-pair reads could not distinguish some IMGT-functional V segments, including TRBV6-2 and TRBV6-3, those segments were excluded.

The CDR3 starts with the cysteine, ends with the phenylalanine, and has 18 residues. Just the 54-base CDR3 DNA is kept, in frame starting at base 1. Sequences MDHEN (CDR1) and SYDVKM (CDR2) are obtained from the germline V gene. Here V drops 2 bases and J drops 4 bases, and the junction holds 13 bases not matched to any gene. The V and J genes are TRBV28 and TRBJ2-2, with TRBD1 identical over 7 junction bases. Sequences were obtained from PBMCs. This TCR derives from a woman aged 45-59 years in good health and CMV-seropositive. The CDR3 in this case is CASSLGQPTGRSTGELFF. The DNA reads as follows: TGTGCCAGCAGTTTAGGCCAGCCGACAGGGCGTTCCACCGGGGAGCTGTTTTTT.